This T cell receptor (beta chain) was captured by sequencing in a study of T-cell memory formation after mild COVID-19. The CDR3 covers 15 residues. Germline CDR1 and CDR2: SGHRS and YFSETQ. V gave up 2 bases and J gave up 0 bases, with 10 bases separating them. Employing constant-segment primers, 5'RACE generated TCR alpha and TCR beta cDNA libraries bearing sample barcodes and UMIs. Using its own MiXCR run on the 5' RACE reads, TCRdb lists one record per CDR3 protein. The data hold around 370,000 distinct CDR3 sequences, with around 20% observed a single time. Study findings and constraints: Later expanders leaned CD4+, whereas day 15 to 85 contracting clones were balanced CD4/CD8.

Comment on this clonotype: Its antigen is unidentified.

The chain links TRBV5-1 to TRBJ2-3; D is uncertain. The source is an adult woman who had mild COVID-19 (a few samples of this study predate the infection). Cell type and time point are not known. Sequencing used PBMCs or a T cell subset sorted from them (not recorded which). The CDR3 DNA follows: TGCGCCAGCAGCTTTGAGGACGGCAGCACAGATACGCAGTATTTT. Translation gives CASSFEDGSTDTQYF.